Below are 21 T cell receptor beta chains sequenced from a single sample in a study of regulatory T cells in long-lasting Graves disease. Relying on iRepertoire HTBI primers and Arm-PCR of CDR3 regions, the team built TCR beta libraries. TCRdb reanalysed the multiplex PCR reads using MiXCR and keeps one entry per CDR3 protein. The data show approximately 480,000 distinct CDR3 sequences, 15% to 20% seen once. As to time point: newly diagnosed GD, antithyroid drugs for less than 3 months. Extracted RNA from PBMCs served as the source of the TCR library. The same sample was also studied in work on T cells in Graves' hyperthyroidism and ophthalmopathy.

The material was peripheral blood mononuclear cells (PBMCs), obtained at new diagnosis, from a patient treated with antithyroid drugs. The receptors were gathered from a man between 40 and 49 years old with Graves disease.

The chain carries TRBV19 and TRBJ2-7; 10 bases map to TRBD2. The CDR3 totals 15 residues. From germline, CDR1 is LNHDA and CDR2 SQIVND (reference sequence). V dropped 3 bases and J dropped 4; count of bases not matched to a gene: 6. The CDR3 DNA is TGTGCCAGTAGTATGAGGGCTAGCGGGAGTTACGAGCAGTACTTC. Residues: CASSMRASGSYEQYF.

This clonotype was counted only a few times. This sequence joins TRBV6-1 and TRBJ1-6; TRBD1 agrees at 12 bases. V dropped 5 bases and J dropped 7; count of bases not matched to a gene: 3. Germline V CDR1 and CDR2: MNHNS, SASEGT. The CDR3 totals 15 residues. CDR3: CASSQGQGANSPLHF. The CDR3 DNA is TGTGCCAGCAGTCAGGGACAGGGGGCAAATTCACCCCTCCACTTT.

About this clonotype itself: An end of the junction does not agree with germline; a read error may underlie this. The chain employs TRBV20-1 and TRBJ1-4, with no clear D. The CDR3 loop spans 13 amino acids. CDR1 is DFQATT and CDR2 is SNEGSKA in the germline V gene (reference sequence). The chain's CDR3 is CSASGRVDEKLFF. CDR3 nucleotides: TGCAGTGCTAGTGGCCGGGTAGATGAAAAACTTTTTTTT.

This clonotype was seen many times. The chain combines TRBV20-1 with TRBJ2-1; the D gene is possibly TRBD1 (6 bases). The CDR3 loop spans 14 amino acids. Trimming left V 3 bases short and J 3 bases short, with 12 bases between. Germline CDR1 reads DFQATT; CDR2 reads SNEGSKA (reference sequence). In DNA form, the CDR3 reads TGCAGTGCTAGTCTCAGGGGCGTCTACAATGAGCAGTTCTTC. This translates into CSASLRGVYNEQFF.

The chain employs TRBV28 and TRBJ2-5, with 9 bases aligning to TRBD2. CDR1 is MDHEN, CDR2 SYDVKM, per germline. The V and J ends lost 2 bases and 5 bases, in that order; junction bases with no gene match: 9. The length of the CDR3 is 16 residues. CDR3 in amino acids: CASSLEPAGGVETQYF. As DNA, the CDR3 is TGTGCCAGCAGTTTAGAACCAGCGGGAGGTGTGGAGACCCAGTACTTC. Full variable domain (rest looked up from reference TRBV28 and TRBJ2-5): DVKVTQSSRYLVKRTGEKVFLECVQDMDHENMFWYRQDPGLGLRLIYFSYDVKMKEKGDIPEGYSVSREKKERFSLILESASTNQTSMYLCASSLEPAGGVETQYFGPGTRLLVL.

This clonotype was detected only a few times. The chain couples TRBV9 to TRBJ2-1; a weak D match, TRBD2 (6 bases). Trimming left V 3 bases short and J 4 bases short, with 11 bases between. Germline-derived CDR1 and CDR2 are SGDLS and YYNGEE. This CDR3 spans 14 amino acids. Here the CDR3 DNA reads TGTGCCAGCAGCGGGACTACATCTTACAATGAGCAGTTCTTC. Amino acid sequence: CASSGTTSYNEQFF.

This clonotype was counted ten times or more. CDR3 nucleotide sequence: TGTGCCAGCAGCTCCAGAGGGCGACTCCACTTT. Residues: CASSSRGRLHF. V usage is TRBV28 and J usage is TRBJ1-6; no clear D gene. The CDR3 spans 11 residues. V lost 6 bases and J lost 16, with 13 bases in between. Per the germline V gene, CDR1 is MDHEN and CDR2 is SYDVKM. The entire variable domain, with the rest obtained from reference TRBV28 and TRBJ1-6, is as follows: DVKVTQSSRYLVKRTGEKVFLECVQDMDHENMFWYRQDPGLGLRLIYFSYDVKMKEKGDIPEGYSVSREKKERFSLILESASTNQTSMYLCASSSRGRLHFGNGTRLTVT.

The chain links TRBV30 to TRBJ2-3, with D perhaps given as TRBD1 or TRBD2 (5 bases each). The CDR3 extends over 16 amino acids. V shed 0 bases and J shed 0 bases, with 13 bases lying between them. Germline V gives CDR1 GTSNPN, CDR2 SVGIG (reference sequence). This chain's CDR3 is CAWSVGRLTSTDTQYF. In nucleotides, the CDR3 is TGTGCCTGGAGTGTGGGACGACTGACTAGCACAGATACGCAGTATTTT.

V and J are TRBV7-9 and TRBJ2-1, with TRBD2 matching 8 bases. Germline V gene sequence: CDR1 SEHNR, CDR2 FQNEAQ (reference sequence). The CDR3 is 14 residues long. With V trimmed by 8 bases and J by 12 bases, 15 bases remained unmatched. The CDR3 is CASLVWREEMLQFF. DNA for the CDR3: TGTGCCAGCTTAGTCTGGCGGGAGGAGATGTTGCAGTTCTTC.

This clonotype came up many times. The J gene is TRBJ2-2, the V gene TRBV7-2; D unresolved. Between the trimmed V and J ends, which lost 1 base and 6 bases, there was a span of 12 bases. The CDR3 is 15 amino acids. The germline CDR1 and CDR2 sequences are SGHTA and FQGNSA. The CDR3 DNA follows: TGTGCCAGCAGCTTAGTCCCGGCGAGCGCCGGGGAGCTGTTTTTT. This gives the protein CASSLVPASAGELFF.

This clonotype was recorded at least ten times. DNA for the CDR3: TGCAGTGCTTCCTACAGGGAAAGGTTTCGCTACGAGCAGTACTTC. Translating it yields CSASYRERFRYEQYF. The genes are TRBV20-1 and TRBJ2-7; possible D gene TRBD1, 6 bases. This CDR3 region has 15 residues. The V end was cut by 5 bases, the J end by 3 bases, with 20 bases between. Germline V gene lookup returns CDR1 DFQATT and CDR2 SNEGSKA (reference sequence).

This clonotype was recorded many times. The J gene is TRBJ2-3, the V gene TRBV3-1; D perhaps matches TRBD2 (7 bases). Trimming stripped 1 base from V and 6 bases from J, with 26 bases between. CDR3 length: 19 amino acids. CDR1 is LGHDT and CDR2 is YNNKEL in the germline V gene (reference sequence). CDR3 nucleotides: TGTGCCAGCAGCCAAGCCTACGAGGGGGACTACTTCTATTTGGATACGCAGTATTTT. Translating it yields CASSQAYEGDYFYLDTQYF.

Only a few counts were recorded for this clonotype. Here the CDR3 DNA reads TGTGCCAGCAGTTTCCGGGACAGGGTTGGGGGCTACACCTTC. Protein: CASSFRDRVGGYTF. The chain joins TRBV27 to TRBJ1-2; 9 bases align to TRBD1. The J segment lost 8 bases and the V segment lost 3 bases, leaving 7 bases of the junction unmatched. The length of the CDR3 is 14 residues. The V gene's germline CDR1 is MNHEY and CDR2 SMNVEV (reference sequence).

Turning to this clonotype: A far larger clone is off by one base, so a read error is likely. The chain has TRBV27 and TRBJ2-7, with TRBD2 matching over 10 bases. The CDR3 runs to 15 residues. Germline lookup yields CDR1 MNHEY and CDR2 SMNVEV (reference sequence). CDR3 sequence: CASSDSGRSSYGQYF. The CDR3 nucleotides are TGTGCCAGCAGTGATAGCGGGAGGAGTTCCTACGGGCAGTACTTC.

The chain employs TRBV12-3 or TRBV12-4 and TRBJ1-1; possible D gene TRBD1, 5 bases. The CDR3 runs 13 residues. V lost 3 bases to trimming and J lost 3 bases, with 8 bases between them. The CDR3 sequence is CASSLDIDTEAFF. CDR3 DNA sequence: TGTGCCAGCAGTTTGGACATCGACACTGAAGCTTTCTTT.

This clonotype was recorded at least ten times. The chain carries TRBV24-1 and TRBJ2-1; 9 nucleotides match TRBD1. The CDR3 sequence is 16 residues long. Germline trimming cut 4 bases from V and 3 bases from J; bases unmatched to any gene: 6. CDR1 is KGHDR, CDR2 SFDVKD, per germline. Here the CDR3 reads CATSEAGQGYYNEQFF. The CDR3 nucleotides are TGTGCCACCAGTGAGGCTGGACAGGGGTACTACAATGAGCAGTTCTTC.

The chain is built from TRBV9 and TRBJ2-7; no clear D. Germline assignment: CDR1 SGDLS and CDR2 YYNGEE. V lost 0 bases to trimming and J lost 2 bases, with 9 bases between them. The CDR3 runs to 14 residues. The CDR3 bases are TGTGCCAGCAGCGTAGCCCCTACAACCTACGAGCAGTACTTC. Translating gives CASSVAPTTYEQYF.

Comments on this clonotype: This sequence may be a read error, since a much larger clone differs from it by one base. V is TRBV3-1 and J is TRBJ2-7; no reliable D call. The ends were cut back, 2 bases at V and 5 bases at J, with 4 bases in the middle. The CDR3 extends over 11 amino acids. Germline lookup yields CDR1 LGHDT and CDR2 YNNKEL (reference sequence). This chain's CDR3 is CASSQSHEQYF. Written as DNA, the CDR3 is TGTGCCAGCAGCCAATCCCACGAGCAGTACTTC.

A note on this clonotype: A read error is the likely source, as a far larger clone sits one nucleotide away. The rearrangement joins TRBV27 to TRBJ2-5, with TRBD2 matching over 11 bases. Germline loops: CDR1 MNHEY, CDR2 SMNVEV (reference sequence). This CDR3 contains 16 residues. J gave up 11 bases and V 3 bases, and 14 bases lay outside the gene matches. CDR3 loop: CASSFLAGGRVHEQYF. The CDR3, as DNA: TGTGCCAGCAGTTTTTTAGCGGGAGGGAGGGTGCATGAGCAGTACTTC.

This clonotype occurred many times. The chain employs TRBV30 and TRBJ1-2, with D possibly being TRBD1 (6 bases). From germline, CDR1 is GTSNPN and CDR2 SVGIG (reference sequence). The CDR3 extends over 12 amino acids. The V and J ends lost 4 bases and 11 bases respectively, with 17 bases between them. The CDR3 DNA is TGTGCCTGGACCCCTCGGGGGGGCGGGTACACCTTC. This sequence encodes CAWTPRGGGYTF.

This clonotype has a count of ten or more. The J gene is TRBJ1-3, the V gene TRBV3-1; 7 bases are shared with TRBD1. The ends lost 1 base at V and 0 bases at J; junction bases unmatched: 6. The germline V gene encodes CDR1 LGHDT and CDR2 YNNKEL (reference sequence). The CDR3 runs 17 residues. As DNA, the CDR3 is TGTGCCAGCAGCCAAGGGCTGGGACAGACCTCTGGAAACACCATATATTTT. As protein: CASSQGLGQTSGNTIYF.